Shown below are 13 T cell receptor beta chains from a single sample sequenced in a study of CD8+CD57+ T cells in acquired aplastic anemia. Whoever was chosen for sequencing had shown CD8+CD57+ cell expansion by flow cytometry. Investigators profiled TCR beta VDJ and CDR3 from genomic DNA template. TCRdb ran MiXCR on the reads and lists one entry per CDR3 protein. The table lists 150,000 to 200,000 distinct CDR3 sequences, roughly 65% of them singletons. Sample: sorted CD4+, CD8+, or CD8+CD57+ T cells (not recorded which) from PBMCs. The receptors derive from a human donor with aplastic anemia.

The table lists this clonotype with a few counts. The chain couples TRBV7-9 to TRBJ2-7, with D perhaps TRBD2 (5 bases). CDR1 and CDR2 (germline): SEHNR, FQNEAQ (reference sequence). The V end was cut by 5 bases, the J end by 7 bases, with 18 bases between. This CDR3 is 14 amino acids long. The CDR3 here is CASSPPGLTWEQYF. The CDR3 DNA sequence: TGTGCCAGCAGCCCCCCGGGATTGACCTGGGAGCAGTACTTC.

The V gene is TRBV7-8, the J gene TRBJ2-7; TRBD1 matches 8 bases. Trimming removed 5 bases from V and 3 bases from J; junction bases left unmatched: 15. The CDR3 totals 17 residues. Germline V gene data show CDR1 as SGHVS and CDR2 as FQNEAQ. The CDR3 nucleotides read TGTGCCAGCAGCCCAACCACCGGACAGGGAAGGGACTACGAGCAGTACTTC. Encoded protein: CASSPTTGQGRDYEQYF.

CDR3 sequence reads: CAISDIKPTYEQYF. The CDR3 DNA follows: TGTGCCATCAGTGATATAAAGCCAACCTACGAGCAGTACTTC. The J gene is TRBJ2-7, the V gene TRBV10-3; D ambiguous. Looked up from germline, CDR1 is ENHRY and CDR2 is SYGVKD. The CDR3 contains 14 residues. V lost 3 bases and J lost 2, with 11 bases in between.

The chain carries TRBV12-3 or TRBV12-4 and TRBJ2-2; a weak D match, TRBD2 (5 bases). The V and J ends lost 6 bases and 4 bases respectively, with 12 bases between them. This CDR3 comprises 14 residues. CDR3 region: CASSQESGTGELFF. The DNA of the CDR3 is TGTGCCAGCAGCCAAGAAAGCGGCACCGGGGAGCTGTTTTTT.

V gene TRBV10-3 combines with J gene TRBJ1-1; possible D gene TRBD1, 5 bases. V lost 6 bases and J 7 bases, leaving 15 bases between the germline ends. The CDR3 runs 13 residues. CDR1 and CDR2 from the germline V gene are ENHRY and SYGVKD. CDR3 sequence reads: CAIRGTEGNEAFF. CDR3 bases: TGTGCCATCAGGGGGACCGAAGGGAATGAAGCTTTCTTT.

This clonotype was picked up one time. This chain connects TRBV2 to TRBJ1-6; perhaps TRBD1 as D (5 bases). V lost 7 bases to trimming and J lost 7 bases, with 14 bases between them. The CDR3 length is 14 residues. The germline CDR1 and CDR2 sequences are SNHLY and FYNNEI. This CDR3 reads CASKKGMVNSPLHF. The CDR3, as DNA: TGTGCCAGCAAGAAGGGGATGGTCAATTCACCCCTCCACTTT.

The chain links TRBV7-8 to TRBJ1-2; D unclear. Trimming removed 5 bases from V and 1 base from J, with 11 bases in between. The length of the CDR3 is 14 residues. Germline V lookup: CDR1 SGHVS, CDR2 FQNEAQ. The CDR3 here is CASSPGPNNYGYTF. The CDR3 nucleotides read TGTGCCAGCAGCCCTGGACCAAATAACTATGGCTACACCTTC. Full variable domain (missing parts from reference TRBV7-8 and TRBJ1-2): GAGVSQSPRYKVAKRGQDVALRCDPISGHVSLFWYQQALGQGPEFLTYFQNEAQLDKSGLPSDRFFAERPEGSVSTLKIQRTQQEDSAVYLCASSPGPNNYGYTFGSGTRLTVV.

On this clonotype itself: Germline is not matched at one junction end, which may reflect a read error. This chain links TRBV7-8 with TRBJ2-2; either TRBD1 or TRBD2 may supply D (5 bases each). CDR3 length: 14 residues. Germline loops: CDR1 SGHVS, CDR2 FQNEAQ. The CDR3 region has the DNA TGTGCCAGCAGCTCCAGACAGTTCACCGGGGAGCTGCTTTTT. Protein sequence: CASSSRQFTGELLF. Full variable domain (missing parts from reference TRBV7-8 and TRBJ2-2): GAGVSQSPRYKVAKRGQDVALRCDPISGHVSLFWYQQALGQGPEFLTYFQNEAQLDKSGLPSDRFFAERPEGSVSTLKIQRTQQEDSAVYLCASSSRQFTGELLFGEGSRLTVL.

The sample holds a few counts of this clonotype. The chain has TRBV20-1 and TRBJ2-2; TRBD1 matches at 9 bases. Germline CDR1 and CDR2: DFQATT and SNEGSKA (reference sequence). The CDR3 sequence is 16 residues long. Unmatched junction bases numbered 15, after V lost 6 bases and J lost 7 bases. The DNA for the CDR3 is TGCAGTGCCCTTCCCCCGGGACAGGGTGATTTCGGGGAGCTGTTTTTT. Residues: CSALPPGQGDFGELFF.

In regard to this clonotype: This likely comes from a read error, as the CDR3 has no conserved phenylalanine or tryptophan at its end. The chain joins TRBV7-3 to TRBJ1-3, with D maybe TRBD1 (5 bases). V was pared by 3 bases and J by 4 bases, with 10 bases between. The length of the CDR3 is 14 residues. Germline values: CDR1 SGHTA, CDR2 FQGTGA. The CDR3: CASSLGTGGNTIYL. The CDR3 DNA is TGTGCCAGCAGCTTGGGGACTGGAGGAAACACCATATATCTT.

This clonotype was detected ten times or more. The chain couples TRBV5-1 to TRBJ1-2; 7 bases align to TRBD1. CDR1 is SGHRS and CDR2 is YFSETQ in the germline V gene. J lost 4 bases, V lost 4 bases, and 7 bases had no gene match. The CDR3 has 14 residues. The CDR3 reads CASSQTGSGYGYTF. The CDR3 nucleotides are TGCGCCAGCAGCCAGACAGGGAGCGGCTATGGCTACACCTTC.

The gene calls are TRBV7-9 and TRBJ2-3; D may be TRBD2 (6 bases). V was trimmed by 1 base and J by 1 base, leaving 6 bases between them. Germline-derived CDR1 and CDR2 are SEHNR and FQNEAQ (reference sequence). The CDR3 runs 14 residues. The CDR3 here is CASSLVAGTDTQYF. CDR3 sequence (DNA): TGTGCCAGCAGCTTAGTAGCGGGCACAGATACGCAGTATTTT.

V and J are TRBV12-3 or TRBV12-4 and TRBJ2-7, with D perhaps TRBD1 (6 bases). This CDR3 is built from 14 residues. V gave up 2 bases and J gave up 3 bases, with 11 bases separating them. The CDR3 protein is CASSLTDRIYEQYF. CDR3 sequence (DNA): TGTGCCAGCAGTTTAACGGACAGAATCTACGAGCAGTACTTC.